The clone carrying this TCR beta chain appeared a few times. Its specificity is not known. The data stem from a study of cytomegalovirus exposure and HLA in healthy donors. Broader study findings: About 87% or about 30% of the time was how often most TCR beta V segments were productive, according to an earlier analysis.

Germline CDR1 and CDR2: SGHKS and YYEKEE (reference sequence). J was trimmed by 4 bases and V by 0 bases; bases with no gene match: 5. The CDR3 contains 15 residues. 13 Jbeta primers and 60 Vbeta primers were used for the PCR. Generated by immunoSEQ multiplex PCR, the TCRdb table keeps only in-frame clones and is missing some. Among roughly 180,000 clones listed, about 75% were seen once. The material sequenced was PBMCs. This receptor was obtained from a woman aged 40 to 55 in good health and CMV-seropositive. The chain is built from TRBV5-5 and TRBJ1-1; 8 positions agree with TRBD1. The CDR3 DNA follows: TGTGCCAGCAGCTTGGGCCCAGGGGGCGTCACTGAAGCTTTCTTT. Its translation: CASSLGPGGVTEAFF.